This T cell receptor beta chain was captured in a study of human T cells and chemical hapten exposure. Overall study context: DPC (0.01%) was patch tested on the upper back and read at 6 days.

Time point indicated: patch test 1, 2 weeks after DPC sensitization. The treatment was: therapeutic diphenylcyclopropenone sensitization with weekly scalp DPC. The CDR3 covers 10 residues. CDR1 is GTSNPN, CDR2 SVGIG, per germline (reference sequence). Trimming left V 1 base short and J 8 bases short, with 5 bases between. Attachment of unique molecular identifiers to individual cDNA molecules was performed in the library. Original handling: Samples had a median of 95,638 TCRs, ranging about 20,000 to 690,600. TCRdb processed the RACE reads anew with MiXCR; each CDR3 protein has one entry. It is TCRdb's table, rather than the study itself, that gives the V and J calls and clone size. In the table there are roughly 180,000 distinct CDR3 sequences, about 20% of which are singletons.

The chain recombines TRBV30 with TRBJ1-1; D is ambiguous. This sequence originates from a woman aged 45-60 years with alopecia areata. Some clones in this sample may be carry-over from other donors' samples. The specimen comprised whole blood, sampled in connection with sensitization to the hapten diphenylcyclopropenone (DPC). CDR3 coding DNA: TGTGCCTGGAGTGAGACAGAAGCTTTCTTT. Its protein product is CAWSETEAFF.